The 17 T cell receptor beta chains below were found in one sample sequenced in a study of cytomegalovirus exposure and HLA in healthy donors. Both 60 Vbeta primers and 13 Jbeta primers went into the PCR. Some clones are missing from TCRdb's copy, which holds only in-frame ones; the method was immunoSEQ multiplex PCR. This sample yields fewer than 250,000 clones, of which about three quarters are seen a single time; 1.8% belongs to the top ten. The sequencing sample was made of PBMCs. The source of these receptors is a male donor in good health and CMV-seronegative.

The V and J genes are TRBV11-1 and TRBJ2-5; weak D call: TRBD1 (6 bases). This CDR3 is 16 amino acids long. The V end lost 6 bases, the J end lost 0 bases, and 17 bases lay between the germline ends. Germline V gene data show CDR1 as SGHAT and CDR2 as FQDESV (reference sequence). CDR3 region: CASSPVTGSYQETQYF. The CDR3 DNA sequence: TGTGCCAGCAGTCCTGTAACAGGGTCGTACCAAGAGACCCAGTACTTC.

This clone came up a few times. The gene calls are TRBV2 and TRBJ2-1; 7 bases fit TRBD2. The CDR3 totals 14 residues. CDR1 SNHLY and CDR2 FYNNEI come from the germline V gene. With 7 bases clipped from V and 3 bases from J, the junction kept 6 bases outside the gene matches. The CDR3 DNA reads TGTGCCAGCACGGGACTAAGCATCTACAATGAGCAGTTCTTC. Its translation: CASTGLSIYNEQFF.

The gene calls are TRBV5-4 and TRBJ2-5; 13 bases are a match to TRBD2. The CDR3 is 16 residues long. Germline values: CDR1 SGHNT, CDR2 YYREEE (reference sequence). With V trimmed by 0 bases and J by 5 bases, 4 bases remained unmatched. The CDR3 is CASSLGGLAGSETQYF. In nucleotides, the CDR3 is TGTGCCAGCAGCTTGGGGGGACTAGCGGGGTCGGAGACCCAGTACTTC.

This sequence joins TRBV6-5 and TRBJ1-4; D gene uncertain. Trimming left V 9 bases short and J 7 bases short, with 15 bases between. The CDR3 extends over 13 amino acids. CDR1 is MNHEY and CDR2 is SVGAGI in the germline V gene. The CDR3 sequence: CASTSARVEKLFF. CDR3 DNA sequence: TGTGCCAGTACATCCGCCCGTGTTGAAAAACTGTTTTTT.

The table lists this clone with a few counts. In DNA, the CDR3 is TGCGCCAGCAGCTTAGCGGGGTTCACTGAAGCTTTCTTT. Amino acids: CASSLAGFTEAFF. The J gene is TRBJ1-1, the V gene TRBV5-1; D remains ambiguous. CDR1 is SGHRS and CDR2 is YFSETQ in the germline V gene. The CDR3 length is 13 residues. Trimming left V 2 bases short and J 4 bases short, with 9 bases between.

The chain employs TRBV10-3 and TRBJ1-6; D is unresolved. Germline V gives CDR1 ENHRY, CDR2 SYGVKD. This CDR3 is built from 12 residues. The chain's CDR3 is CATEGDNSPLHF. The CDR3 coding sequence is TGTGCTACGGAGGGCGATAATTCACCCCTCCACTTT.

The chain has TRBV5-5 and TRBJ2-7; maybe TRBD1 (6 bases). Germline loops: CDR1 SGHKS, CDR2 YYEKEE (reference sequence). This CDR3 is 12 amino acids long. Trimming cost V 5 bases and J 4 bases, with 10 bases left between them. The CDR3 loop reads CASRRGQYEQYF. The CDR3 DNA reads TGTGCCAGCAGGAGGGGACAATACGAGCAGTACTTC.

This clone was found a few times. The V and J genes are TRBV9 and TRBJ2-2, with D possibly TRBD2 on 6 matching bases. V lost 4 bases to trimming and J lost 5 bases, with 9 bases between them. Germline CDR1 SGDLS, CDR2 YYNGEE. CDR3 length equals 13 residues. CDR3 sequence reads: CASSPGSTGELFF. The CDR3 nucleotides read TGTGCCAGCAGCCCCGGGAGTACCGGGGAGCTGTTTTTT.

V is TRBV7-6 and J is TRBJ2-6; D gene unclear. This CDR3 has 16 amino acids. Germline CDR1 SGHVS, CDR2 FNYEAQ. V was pared by 5 bases and J by 0 bases, with 11 bases between. CDR3 amino acids: CASSRTTSSGANVLTF. The DNA for the CDR3 is TGTGCCAGCAGCCGTACTACATCCTCTGGGGCCAACGTCCTGACTTTC.

CDR3 sequence: CASSEDRGQNTEAFF. The CDR3 DNA reads as TGTGCCAGCAGCGAGGACAGGGGCCAGAACACTGAAGCTTTCTTT. The chain joins TRBV5-4 to TRBJ1-1; 9 bases agree with TRBD1. Germline V CDR1 and CDR2: SGHNT, YYREEE (reference sequence). The CDR3 totals 15 residues. The V segment lost 4 bases and the J segment 1 base; nucleotides outside the gene matches: 5.

The chain is built from TRBV7-3 and TRBJ2-2, with 9 bases lining up with TRBD2. This CDR3 comprises 15 residues. The germline V gene has CDR1 SGHTA and CDR2 FQGTGA. J was trimmed by 6 bases and V by 5 bases; bases with no gene match: 7. CDR3 sequence reads: CASSRLAGTAGELFF. In DNA, the CDR3 is TGTGCCAGCAGCCGGCTAGCGGGGACCGCCGGGGAGCTGTTTTTT.

The chain carries TRBV15 and TRBJ2-1; 8 bases agree with TRBD2. V gave up 1 base and J gave up 6 bases; unmatched junction bases: 5. Germline assignment: CDR1 LNHNV and CDR2 YYDKDF (reference sequence). The CDR3 length is 15 residues. CDR3: CATSRGRTSFNEQFF. The CDR3 DNA is TGTGCCACCAGCAGAGGCAGGACTAGCTTCAATGAGCAGTTCTTC.

The CDR3 DNA reads TGTGCCAGCAGTGATGACAGGGGTACTGGAAACACCATATATTTT. Its translation: CASSDDRGTGNTIYF. This chain connects TRBV25-1 to TRBJ1-3; TRBD1 agrees at 8 bases. Trimming cost V 3 bases and J 2 bases; bases outside gene matches: 3. The germline CDR1 and CDR2 sequences are MGHDK and SYGVNS. The CDR3 is 15 residues long.

The chain combines TRBV7-2 with TRBJ2-7; D call uncertain. Looked up from germline, CDR1 is SGHTA and CDR2 is FQGNSA. V was clipped by 1 base and J by 6 bases, with 16 bases between them. There are 15 residues in the CDR3. The CDR3 reads CASSLDRIIAFEQYF. The DNA for the CDR3 is TGTGCCAGCAGCTTAGACCGCATAATCGCGTTCGAGCAGTACTTC.

This chain connects TRBV7-2 to TRBJ2-1, with 8 bases identical to TRBD2. This CDR3 spans 15 amino acids. The V gene end was trimmed by 1 base and the J gene end by 7 bases; junction bases not matched to a gene: 6. From germline, CDR1 is SGHTA and CDR2 FQGNSA. CDR3 nucleotide sequence: TGTGCCAGCAGCTTAGACGGGAGGGCCCTTAATGAGCAGTTCTTC. This sequence encodes CASSLDGRALNEQFF.

The chain links TRBV18 to TRBJ2-1, with D tentatively TRBD1 (7 bases). With 2 bases removed from V and 2 bases from J, the gap between germline ends came to 16 bases. Germline V lookup: CDR1 KGHSH, CDR2 LQKENI. The CDR3 is 17 amino acids. The CDR3 nucleotides read TGTGCCAGCTCACCAGTCGCAGGGGGGCTACCCTACAATGAGCAGTTCTTC. The encoded protein is CASSPVAGGLPYNEQFF.

The chain couples TRBV5-6 to TRBJ1-2, with TRBD1 as a possible D gene (6 bases). The germline CDR1 and CDR2 sequences are SGHDT and YYEEEE. The CDR3 loop spans 14 amino acids. V was clipped by 4 bases and J by 5 bases, with 15 bases between them. CDR3 DNA sequence: TGTGCCAGCAGCCCGACAGGTCGCGATTATGGCTACACCTTC. Translated: CASSPTGRDYGYTF.